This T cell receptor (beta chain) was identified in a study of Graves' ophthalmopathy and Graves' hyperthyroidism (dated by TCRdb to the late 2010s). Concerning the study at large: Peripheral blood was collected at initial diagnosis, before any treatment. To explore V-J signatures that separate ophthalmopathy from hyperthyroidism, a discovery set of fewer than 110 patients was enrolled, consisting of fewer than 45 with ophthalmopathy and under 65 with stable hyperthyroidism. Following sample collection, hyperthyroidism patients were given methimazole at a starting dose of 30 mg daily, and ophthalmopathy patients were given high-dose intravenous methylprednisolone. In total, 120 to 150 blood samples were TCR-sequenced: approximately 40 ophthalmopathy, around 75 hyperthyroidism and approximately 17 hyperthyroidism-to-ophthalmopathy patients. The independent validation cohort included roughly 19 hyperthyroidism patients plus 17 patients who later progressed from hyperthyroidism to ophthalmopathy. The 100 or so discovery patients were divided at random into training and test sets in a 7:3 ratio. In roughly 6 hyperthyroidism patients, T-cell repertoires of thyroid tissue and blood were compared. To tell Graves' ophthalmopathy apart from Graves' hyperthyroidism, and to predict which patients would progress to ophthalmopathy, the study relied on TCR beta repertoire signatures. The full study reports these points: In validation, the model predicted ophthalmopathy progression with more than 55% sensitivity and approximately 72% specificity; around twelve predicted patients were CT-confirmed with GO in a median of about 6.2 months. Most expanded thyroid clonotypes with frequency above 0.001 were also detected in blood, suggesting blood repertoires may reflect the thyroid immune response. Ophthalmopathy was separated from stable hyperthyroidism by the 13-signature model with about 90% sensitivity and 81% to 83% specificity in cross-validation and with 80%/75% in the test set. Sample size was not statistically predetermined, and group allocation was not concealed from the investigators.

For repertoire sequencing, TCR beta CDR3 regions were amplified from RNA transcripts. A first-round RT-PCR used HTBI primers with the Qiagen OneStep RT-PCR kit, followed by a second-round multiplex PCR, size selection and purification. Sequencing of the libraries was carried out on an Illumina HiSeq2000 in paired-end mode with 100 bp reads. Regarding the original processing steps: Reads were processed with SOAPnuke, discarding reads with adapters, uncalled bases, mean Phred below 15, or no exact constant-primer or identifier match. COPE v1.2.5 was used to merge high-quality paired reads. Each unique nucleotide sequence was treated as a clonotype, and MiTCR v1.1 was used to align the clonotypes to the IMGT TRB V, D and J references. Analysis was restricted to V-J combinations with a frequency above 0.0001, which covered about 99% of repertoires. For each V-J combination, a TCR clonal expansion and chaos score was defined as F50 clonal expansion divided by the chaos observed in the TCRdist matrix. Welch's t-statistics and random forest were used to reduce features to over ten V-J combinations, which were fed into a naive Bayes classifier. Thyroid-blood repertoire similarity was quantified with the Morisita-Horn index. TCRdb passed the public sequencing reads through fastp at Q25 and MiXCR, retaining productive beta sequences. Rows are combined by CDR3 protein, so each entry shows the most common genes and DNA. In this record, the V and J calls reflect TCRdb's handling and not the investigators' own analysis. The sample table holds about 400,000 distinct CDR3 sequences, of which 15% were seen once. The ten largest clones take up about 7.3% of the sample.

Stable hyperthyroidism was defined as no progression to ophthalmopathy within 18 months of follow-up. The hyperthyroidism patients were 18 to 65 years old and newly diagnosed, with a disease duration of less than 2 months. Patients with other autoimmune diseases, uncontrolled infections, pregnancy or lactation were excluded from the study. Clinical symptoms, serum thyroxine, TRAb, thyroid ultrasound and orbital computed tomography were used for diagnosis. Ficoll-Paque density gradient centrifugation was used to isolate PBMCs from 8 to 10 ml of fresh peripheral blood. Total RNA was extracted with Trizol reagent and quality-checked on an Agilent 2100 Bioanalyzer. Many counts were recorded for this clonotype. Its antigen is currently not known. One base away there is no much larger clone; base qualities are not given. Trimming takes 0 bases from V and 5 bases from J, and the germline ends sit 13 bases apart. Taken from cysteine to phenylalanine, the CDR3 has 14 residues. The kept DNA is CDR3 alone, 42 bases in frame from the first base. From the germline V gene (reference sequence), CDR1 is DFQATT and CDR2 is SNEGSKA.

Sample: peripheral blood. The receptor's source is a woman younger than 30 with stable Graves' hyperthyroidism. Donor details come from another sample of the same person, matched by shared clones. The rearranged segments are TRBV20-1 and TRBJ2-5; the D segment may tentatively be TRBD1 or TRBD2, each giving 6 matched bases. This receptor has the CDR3 CSARDPGGRETQYF. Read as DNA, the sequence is TGCAGTGCTAGAGATCCCGGGGGCCGGGAGACCCAGTACTTC.